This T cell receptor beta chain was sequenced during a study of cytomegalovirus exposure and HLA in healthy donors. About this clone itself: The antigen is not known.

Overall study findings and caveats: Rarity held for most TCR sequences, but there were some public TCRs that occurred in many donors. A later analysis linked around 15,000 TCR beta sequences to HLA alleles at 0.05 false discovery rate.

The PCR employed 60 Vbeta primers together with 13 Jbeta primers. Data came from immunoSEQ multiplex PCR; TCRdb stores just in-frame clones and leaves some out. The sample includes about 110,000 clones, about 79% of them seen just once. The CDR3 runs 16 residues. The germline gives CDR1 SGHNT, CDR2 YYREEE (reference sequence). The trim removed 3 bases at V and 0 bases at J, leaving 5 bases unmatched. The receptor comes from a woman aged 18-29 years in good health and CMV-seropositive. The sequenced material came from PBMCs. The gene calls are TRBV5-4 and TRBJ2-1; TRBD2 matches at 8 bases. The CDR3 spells CASSSQRESSYNEQFF. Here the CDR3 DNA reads TGTGCCAGCAGCTCCCAGCGGGAGAGCTCCTACAATGAGCAGTTCTTC.